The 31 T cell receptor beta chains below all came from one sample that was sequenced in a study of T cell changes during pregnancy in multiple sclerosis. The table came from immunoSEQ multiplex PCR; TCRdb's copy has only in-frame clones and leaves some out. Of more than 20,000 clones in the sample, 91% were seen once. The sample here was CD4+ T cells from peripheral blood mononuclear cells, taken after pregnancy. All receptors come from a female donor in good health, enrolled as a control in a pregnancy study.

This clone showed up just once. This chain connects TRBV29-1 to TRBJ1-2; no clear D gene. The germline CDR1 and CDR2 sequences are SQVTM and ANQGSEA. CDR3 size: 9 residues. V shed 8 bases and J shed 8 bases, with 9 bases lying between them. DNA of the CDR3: TGCAGCCCCGGGGAGGGCTACACCTTC. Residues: CSPGEGYTF.

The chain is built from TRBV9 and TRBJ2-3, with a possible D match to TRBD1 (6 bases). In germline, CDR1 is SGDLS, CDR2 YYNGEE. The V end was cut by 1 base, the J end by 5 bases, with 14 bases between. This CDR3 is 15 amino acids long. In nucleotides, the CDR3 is TGTGCCAGCAGCGTAAGGCCCACAGGGTTAGATACGCAGTATTTT. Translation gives CASSVRPTGLDTQYF.

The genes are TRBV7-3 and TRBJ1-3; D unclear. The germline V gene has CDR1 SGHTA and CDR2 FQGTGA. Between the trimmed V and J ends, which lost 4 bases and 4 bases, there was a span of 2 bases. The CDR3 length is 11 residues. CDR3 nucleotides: TGTGCCAGCAGCTCAGGAAACACCATATATTTT. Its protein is CASSSGNTIYF.

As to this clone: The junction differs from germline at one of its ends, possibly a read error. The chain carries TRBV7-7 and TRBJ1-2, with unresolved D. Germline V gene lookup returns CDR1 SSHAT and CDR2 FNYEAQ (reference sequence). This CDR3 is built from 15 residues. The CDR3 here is CASSLSSPVNYGYTF. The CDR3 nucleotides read TGTGCTAGCAGCCTCTCCTCCCCAGTTAACTATGGCTACACCTTC.

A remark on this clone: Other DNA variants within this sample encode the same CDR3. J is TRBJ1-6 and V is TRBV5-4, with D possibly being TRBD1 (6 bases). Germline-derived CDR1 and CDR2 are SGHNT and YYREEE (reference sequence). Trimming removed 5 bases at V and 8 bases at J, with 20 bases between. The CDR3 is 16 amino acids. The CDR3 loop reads CASSRPIAGADSPLHF. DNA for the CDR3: TGTGCCAGCAGTCGCCCGATTGCAGGGGCCGATTCACCCCTCCACTTT.

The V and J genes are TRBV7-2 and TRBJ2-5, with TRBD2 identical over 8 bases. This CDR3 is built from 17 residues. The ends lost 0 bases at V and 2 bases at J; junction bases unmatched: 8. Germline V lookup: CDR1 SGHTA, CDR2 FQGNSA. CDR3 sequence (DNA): TGTGCCAGCAGCTTAGCAGCTAGCGGGTCACATCAAGAGACCCAGTACTTC. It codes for CASSLAASGSHQETQYF.

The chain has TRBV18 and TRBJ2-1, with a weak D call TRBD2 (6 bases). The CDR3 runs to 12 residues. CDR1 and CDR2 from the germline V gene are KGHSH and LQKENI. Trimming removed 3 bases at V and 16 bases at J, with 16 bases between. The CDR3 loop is CASSPGGLAQFF. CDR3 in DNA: TGTGCCAGCTCACCTGGGGGACTGGCTCAATTCTTC.

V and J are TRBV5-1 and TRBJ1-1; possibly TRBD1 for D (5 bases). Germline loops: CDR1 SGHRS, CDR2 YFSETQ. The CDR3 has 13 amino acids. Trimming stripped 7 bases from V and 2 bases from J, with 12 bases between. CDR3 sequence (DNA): TGCGCCAGCGAGAGACAGCCAAACACTGAAGCTTTCTTT. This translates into CASERQPNTEAFF.

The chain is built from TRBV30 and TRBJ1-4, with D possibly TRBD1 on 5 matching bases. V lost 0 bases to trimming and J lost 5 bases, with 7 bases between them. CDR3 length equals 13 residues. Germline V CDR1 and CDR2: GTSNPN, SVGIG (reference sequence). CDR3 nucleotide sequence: TGTGCCTGGAGTGTCAGGGTCAATGAAAAACTGTTTTTT. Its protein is CAWSVRVNEKLFF.

This CDR3 is CASSLMTGFYNEQFF. CDR3 in DNA: TGTGCCAGCAGTTTAATGACAGGATTTTACAATGAGCAGTTCTTC. V is TRBV27 and J is TRBJ2-1; D is perhaps TRBD1 (6 bases). The CDR3 contains 15 residues. The V end was cut by 2 bases, the J end by 4 bases, with 12 bases between. Germline-derived CDR1 and CDR2 are MNHEY and SMNVEV (reference sequence).

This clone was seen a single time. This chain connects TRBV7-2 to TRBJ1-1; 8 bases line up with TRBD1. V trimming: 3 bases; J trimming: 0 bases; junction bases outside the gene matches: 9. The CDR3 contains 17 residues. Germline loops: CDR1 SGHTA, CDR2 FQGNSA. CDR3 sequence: CASSLQHRGGVNTEAFF. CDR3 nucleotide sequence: TGTGCCAGCAGCTTGCAACACAGGGGGGGAGTGAACACTGAAGCTTTCTTT.

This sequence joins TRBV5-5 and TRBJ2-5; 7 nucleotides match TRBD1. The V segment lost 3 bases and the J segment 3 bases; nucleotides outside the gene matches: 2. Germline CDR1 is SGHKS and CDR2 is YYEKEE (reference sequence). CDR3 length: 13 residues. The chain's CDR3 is CASSSQGEETQYF. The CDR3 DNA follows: TGTGCCAGCAGCTCCCAGGGGGAAGAGACCCAGTACTTC.

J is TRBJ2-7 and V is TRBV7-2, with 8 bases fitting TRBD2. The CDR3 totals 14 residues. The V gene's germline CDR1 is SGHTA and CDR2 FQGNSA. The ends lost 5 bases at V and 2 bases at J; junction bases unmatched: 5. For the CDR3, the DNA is TGTGCCAGCAGCCTAGGGACTAGGACCTACGAGCAGTACTTC. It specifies CASSLGTRTYEQYF.

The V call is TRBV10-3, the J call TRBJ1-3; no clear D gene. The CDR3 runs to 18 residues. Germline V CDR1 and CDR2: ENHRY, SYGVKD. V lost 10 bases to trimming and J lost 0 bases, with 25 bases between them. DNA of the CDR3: TGTGCCACCCACCAGCGGATAGGTGTCCGATCCTCTGGAAACACCATATATTTT. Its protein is CATHQRIGVRSSGNTIYF.

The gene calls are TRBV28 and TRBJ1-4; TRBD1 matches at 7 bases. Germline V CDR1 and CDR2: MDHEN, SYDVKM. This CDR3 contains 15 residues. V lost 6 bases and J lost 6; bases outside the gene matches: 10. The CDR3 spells CASSPPGGSDEKLFF. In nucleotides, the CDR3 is TGTGCCAGCAGCCCGCCAGGGGGATCCGATGAAAAACTGTTTTTT.

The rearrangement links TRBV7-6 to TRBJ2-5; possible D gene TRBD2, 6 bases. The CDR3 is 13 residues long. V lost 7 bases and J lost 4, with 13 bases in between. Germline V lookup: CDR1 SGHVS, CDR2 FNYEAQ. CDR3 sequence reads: CASNYGSGETQYF. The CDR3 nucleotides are TGTGCCAGCAACTACGGGAGCGGAGAGACCCAGTACTTC.

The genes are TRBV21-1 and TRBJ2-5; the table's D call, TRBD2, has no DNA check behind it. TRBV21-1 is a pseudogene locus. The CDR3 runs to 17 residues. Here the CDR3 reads CASSKRAGRAPQETQYF. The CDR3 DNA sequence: TGTGCCAGCAGCAAACGAGCGGGGAGGGCCCCCCAAGAGACCCAGTACTTC.

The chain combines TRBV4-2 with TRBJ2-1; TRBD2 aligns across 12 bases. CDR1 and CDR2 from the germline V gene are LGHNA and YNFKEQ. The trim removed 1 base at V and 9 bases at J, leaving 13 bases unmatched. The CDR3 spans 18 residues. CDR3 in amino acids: CASSQVPPGLAGVGEQFF. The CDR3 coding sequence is TGTGCCAGCAGCCAAGTCCCGCCGGGACTAGCGGGTGTTGGTGAGCAGTTCTTC.

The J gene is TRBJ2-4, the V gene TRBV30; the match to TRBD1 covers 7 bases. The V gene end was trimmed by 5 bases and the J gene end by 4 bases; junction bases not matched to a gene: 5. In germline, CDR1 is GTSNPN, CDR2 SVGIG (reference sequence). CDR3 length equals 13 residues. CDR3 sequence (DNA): TGTGCCTGGGCAAGGGACAGTAAAAACATTCAGTACTTC. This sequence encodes CAWARDSKNIQYF.

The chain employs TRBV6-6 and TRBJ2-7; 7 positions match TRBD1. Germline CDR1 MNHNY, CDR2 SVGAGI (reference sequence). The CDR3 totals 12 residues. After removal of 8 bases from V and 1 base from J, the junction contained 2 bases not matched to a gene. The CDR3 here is CASWTGSYEQYF. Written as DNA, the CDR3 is TGTGCCAGCTGGACAGGATCCTACGAGCAGTACTTC.

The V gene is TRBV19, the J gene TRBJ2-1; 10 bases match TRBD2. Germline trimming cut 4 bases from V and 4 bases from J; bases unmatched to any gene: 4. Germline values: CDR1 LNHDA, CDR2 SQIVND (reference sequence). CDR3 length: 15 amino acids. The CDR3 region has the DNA TGTGCCAGTAGTAAGACTAGCGGGTCGTACAATGAGCAGTTCTTC. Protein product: CASSKTSGSYNEQFF. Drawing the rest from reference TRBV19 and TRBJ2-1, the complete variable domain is DGGITQSPKYLFRKEGQNVTLSCEQNLNHDAMYWYRQDPGQGLRLIYYSQIVNDFQKGDIAEGYSVSREKKESFPLTVTSAQKNPTAFYLCASSKTSGSYNEQFFGPGTRLTVL.

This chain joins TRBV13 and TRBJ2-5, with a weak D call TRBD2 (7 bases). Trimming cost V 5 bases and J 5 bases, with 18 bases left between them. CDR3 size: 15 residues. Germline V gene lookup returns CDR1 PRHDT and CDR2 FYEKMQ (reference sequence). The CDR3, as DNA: TGTGCCAGCAGCGACGGACTAGGGGGTTTGGAGACCCAGTACTTC. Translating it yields CASSDGLGGLETQYF. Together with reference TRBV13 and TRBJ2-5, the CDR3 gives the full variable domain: AAGVIQSPRHLIKEKRETATLKCYPIPRHDTVYWYQQGPGQDPQFLISFYEKMQSDKGSIPDRFSAQQFSDYHSELNMSSLELGDSALYFCASSDGLGGLETQYFGPGTRLLVL.

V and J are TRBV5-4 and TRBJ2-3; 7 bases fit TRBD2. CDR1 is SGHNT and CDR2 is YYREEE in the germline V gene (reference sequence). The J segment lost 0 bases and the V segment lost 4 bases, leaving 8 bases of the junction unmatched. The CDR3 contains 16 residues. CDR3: CASSRTSATSTDTQYF. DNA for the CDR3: TGTGCCAGCAGCCGGACTAGTGCTACTAGCACAGATACGCAGTATTTT.

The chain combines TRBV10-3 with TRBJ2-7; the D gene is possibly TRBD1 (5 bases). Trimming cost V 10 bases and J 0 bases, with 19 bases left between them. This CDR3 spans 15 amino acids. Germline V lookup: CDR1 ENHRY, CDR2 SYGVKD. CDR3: CASRLDTLSSYEQYF. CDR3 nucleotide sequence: TGTGCCAGCAGGTTGGACACCCTCAGCTCCTACGAGCAGTACTTC.

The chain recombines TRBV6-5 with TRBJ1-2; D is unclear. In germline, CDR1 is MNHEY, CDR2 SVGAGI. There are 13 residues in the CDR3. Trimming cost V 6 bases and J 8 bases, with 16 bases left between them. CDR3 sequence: CASSPALVEGYTF. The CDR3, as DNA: TGTGCCAGCAGCCCCGCCCTGGTGGAGGGCTACACCTTC.

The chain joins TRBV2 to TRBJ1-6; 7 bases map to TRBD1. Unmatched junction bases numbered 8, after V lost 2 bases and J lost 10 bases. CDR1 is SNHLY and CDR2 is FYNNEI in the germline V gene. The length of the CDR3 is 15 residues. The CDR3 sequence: CASSELQGGISPLHF. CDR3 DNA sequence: TGTGCCAGCAGTGAACTCCAGGGGGGTATATCACCCCTCCACTTT.

CDR3 sequence: CASHDNGYGYTF. CDR3 DNA: TGCGCCAGCCACGACAATGGGTACGGCTACACCTTC. This chain links TRBV5-1 with TRBJ1-2, with unresolved D. V was pared by 7 bases and J by 8 bases, with 15 bases between. Germline V CDR1 and CDR2: SGHRS, YFSETQ. CDR3 length: 12 amino acids.

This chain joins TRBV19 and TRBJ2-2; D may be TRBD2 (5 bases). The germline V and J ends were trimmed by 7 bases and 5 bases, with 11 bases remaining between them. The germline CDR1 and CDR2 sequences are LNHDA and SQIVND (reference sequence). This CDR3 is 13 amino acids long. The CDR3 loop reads CASTAGVTGELFF. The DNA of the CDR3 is TGTGCCAGTACCGCCGGGGTTACCGGGGAGCTGTTTTTT.

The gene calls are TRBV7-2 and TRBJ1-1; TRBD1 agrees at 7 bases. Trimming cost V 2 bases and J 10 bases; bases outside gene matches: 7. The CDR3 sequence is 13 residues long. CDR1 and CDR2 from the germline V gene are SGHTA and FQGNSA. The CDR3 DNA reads TGTGCCAGCAGCTTAAATCAACGGACAGGAGCTTTCTTT. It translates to CASSLNQRTGAFF.

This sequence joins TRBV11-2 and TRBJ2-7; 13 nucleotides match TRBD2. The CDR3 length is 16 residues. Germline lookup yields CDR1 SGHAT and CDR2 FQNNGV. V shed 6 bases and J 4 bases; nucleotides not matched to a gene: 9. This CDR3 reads CASSPALAGGHYEQYF. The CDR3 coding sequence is TGTGCCAGCAGTCCCGCACTAGCGGGGGGGCATTACGAGCAGTACTTC.

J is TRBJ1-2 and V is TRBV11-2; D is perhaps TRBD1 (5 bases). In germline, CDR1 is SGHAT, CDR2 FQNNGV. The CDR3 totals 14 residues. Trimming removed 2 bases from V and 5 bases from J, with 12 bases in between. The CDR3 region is CASSLPTEFYGYTF. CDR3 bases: TGTGCCAGCAGCTTACCGACAGAATTTTATGGCTACACCTTC.